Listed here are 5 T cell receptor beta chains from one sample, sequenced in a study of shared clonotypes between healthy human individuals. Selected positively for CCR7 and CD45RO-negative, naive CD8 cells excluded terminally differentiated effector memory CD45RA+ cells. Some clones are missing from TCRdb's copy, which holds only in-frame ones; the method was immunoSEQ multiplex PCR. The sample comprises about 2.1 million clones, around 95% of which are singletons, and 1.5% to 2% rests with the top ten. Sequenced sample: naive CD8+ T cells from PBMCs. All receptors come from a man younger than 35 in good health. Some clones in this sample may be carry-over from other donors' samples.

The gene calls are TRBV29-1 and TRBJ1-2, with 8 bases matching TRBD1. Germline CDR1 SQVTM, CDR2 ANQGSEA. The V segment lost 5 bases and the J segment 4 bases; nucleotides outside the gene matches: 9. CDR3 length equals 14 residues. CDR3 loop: CSVPEWQGAYGYTF. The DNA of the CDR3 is TGCAGCGTTCCCGAGTGGCAGGGGGCCTATGGCTACACCTTC.

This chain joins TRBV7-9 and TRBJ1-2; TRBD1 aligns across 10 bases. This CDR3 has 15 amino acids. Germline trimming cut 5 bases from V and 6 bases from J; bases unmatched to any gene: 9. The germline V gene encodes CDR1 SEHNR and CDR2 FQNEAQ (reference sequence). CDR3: CASSHPLGTGDGYTF. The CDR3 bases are TGTGCCAGCAGCCACCCCCTTGGGACAGGGGATGGCTACACCTTC.

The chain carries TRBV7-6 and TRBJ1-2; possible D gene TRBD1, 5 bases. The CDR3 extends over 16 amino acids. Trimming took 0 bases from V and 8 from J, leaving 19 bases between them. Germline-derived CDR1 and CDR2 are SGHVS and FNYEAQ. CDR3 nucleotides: TGTGCCAGCAGCTTAGCGGAAGGCAGGGACTATAAGGGCTACACCTTC. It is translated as CASSLAEGRDYKGYTF.

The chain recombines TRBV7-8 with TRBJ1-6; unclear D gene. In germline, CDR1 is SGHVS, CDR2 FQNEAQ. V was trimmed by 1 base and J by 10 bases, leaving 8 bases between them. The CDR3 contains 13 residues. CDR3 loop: CASSLGGESPLHF. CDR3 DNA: TGTGCCAGCAGCTTAGGAGGAGAATCACCCCTCCACTTT.

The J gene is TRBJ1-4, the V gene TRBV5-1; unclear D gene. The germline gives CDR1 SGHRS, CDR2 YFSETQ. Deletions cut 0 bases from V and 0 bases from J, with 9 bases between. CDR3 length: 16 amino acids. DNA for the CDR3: TGCGCCAGCAGCTTGGAGGCAGCTGCAACTAATGAAAAACTGTTTTTT. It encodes CASSLEAAATNEKLFF.